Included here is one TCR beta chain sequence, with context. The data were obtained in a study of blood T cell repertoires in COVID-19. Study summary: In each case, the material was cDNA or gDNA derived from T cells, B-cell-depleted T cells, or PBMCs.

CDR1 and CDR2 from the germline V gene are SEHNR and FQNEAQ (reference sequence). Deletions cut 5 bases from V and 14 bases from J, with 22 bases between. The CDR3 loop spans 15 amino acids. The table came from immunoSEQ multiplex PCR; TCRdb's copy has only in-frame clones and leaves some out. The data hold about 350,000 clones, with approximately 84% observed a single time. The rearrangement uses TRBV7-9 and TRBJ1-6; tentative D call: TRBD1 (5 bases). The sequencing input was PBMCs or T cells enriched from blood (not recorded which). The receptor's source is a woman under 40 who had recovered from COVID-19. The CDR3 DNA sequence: TGTGCCAGCAGCCTCGCGGCATCCAGCCGGGGGGCCCTCCACTTT. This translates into CASSLAASSRGALHF.